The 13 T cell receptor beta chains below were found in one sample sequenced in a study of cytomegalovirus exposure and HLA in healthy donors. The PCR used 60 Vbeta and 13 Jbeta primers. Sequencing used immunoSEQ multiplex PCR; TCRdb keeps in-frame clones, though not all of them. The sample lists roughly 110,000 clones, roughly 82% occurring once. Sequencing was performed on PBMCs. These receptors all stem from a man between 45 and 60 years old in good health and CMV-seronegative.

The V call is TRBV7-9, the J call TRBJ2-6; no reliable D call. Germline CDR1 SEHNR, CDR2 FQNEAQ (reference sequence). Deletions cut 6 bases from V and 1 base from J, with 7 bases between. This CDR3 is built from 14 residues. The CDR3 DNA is TGTGCCAGCAGACATTCATCTGGGGCCAACGTCCTGACTTTC. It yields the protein CASRHSSGANVLTF. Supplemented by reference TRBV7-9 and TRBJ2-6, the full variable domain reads DTGVSQNPRHKITKRGQNVTFRCDPISEHNRLYWYRQTLGQGPEFLTYFQNEAQLEKSRLLSDRFSAERPKGSFSTLEIQRTEQGDSAMYLCASRHSSGANVLTFGAGSRLTVL.

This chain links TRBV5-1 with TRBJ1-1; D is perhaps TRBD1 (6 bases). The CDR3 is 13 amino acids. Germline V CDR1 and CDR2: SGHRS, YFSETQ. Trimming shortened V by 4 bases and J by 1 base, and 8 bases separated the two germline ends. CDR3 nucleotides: TGCGCCAGCAGCGTGGACAGGAACACTGAAGCTTTCTTT. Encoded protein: CASSVDRNTEAFF.

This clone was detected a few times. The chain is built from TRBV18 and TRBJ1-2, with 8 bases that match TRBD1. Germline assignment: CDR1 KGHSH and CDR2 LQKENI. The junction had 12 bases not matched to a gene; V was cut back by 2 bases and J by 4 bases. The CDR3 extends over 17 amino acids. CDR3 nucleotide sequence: TGTGCCAGCTCACCAGGTGTTGTTGACAGGGGTCTCTATGGCTACACCTTC. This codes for CASSPGVVDRGLYGYTF.

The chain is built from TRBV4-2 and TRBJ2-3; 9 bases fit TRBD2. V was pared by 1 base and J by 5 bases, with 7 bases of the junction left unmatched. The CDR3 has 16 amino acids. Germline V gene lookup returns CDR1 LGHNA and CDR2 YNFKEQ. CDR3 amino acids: CASSQVERGAKDTQYF. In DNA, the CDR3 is TGTGCCAGCAGCCAAGTCGAGCGGGGGGCGAAAGATACGCAGTATTTT.

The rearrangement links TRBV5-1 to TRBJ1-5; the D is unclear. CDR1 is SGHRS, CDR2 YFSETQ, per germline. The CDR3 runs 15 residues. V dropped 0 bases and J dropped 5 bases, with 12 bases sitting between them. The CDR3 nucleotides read TGCGCCAGCAGCTTGGGGGAGCGTAGGGATCAGCCCCAGCATTTT. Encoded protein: CASSLGERRDQPQHF.

Here the CDR3 reads CASSSPRGAMNTEAFF. The CDR3 nucleotides read TGTGCCAGCAGCTCCCCCAGGGGGGCAATGAACACTGAAGCTTTCTTT. The chain combines TRBV11-3 with TRBJ1-1, with 7 bases lining up with TRBD1. Trimming at V came to 4 bases and at J to 0 bases, leaving 8 bases not matched to a gene. This CDR3 region has 16 residues. Germline values: CDR1 SGHNT, CDR2 YENEEA.

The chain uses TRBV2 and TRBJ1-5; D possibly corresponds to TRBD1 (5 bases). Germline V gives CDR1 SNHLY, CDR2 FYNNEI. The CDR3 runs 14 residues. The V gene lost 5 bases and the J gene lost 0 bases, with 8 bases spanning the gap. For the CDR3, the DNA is TGTGCCAGCAGTCGGGGGATTAGCAATCAGCCCCAGCATTTT. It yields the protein CASSRGISNQPQHF.

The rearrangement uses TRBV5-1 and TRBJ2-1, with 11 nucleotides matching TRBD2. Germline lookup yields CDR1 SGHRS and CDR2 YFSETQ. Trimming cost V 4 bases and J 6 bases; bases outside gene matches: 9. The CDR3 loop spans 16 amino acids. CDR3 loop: CASSRVTSGGSNEQFF. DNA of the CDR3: TGCGCCAGCAGCAGAGTTACTAGCGGGGGCTCCAATGAGCAGTTCTTC.

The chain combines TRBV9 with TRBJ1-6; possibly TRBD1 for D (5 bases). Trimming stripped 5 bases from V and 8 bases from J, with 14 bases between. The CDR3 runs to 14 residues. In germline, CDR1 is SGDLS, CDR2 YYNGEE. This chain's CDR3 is CASRAEGRHSPLHF. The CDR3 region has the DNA TGTGCCAGCAGGGCGGAGGGACGCCATTCACCCCTCCACTTT.

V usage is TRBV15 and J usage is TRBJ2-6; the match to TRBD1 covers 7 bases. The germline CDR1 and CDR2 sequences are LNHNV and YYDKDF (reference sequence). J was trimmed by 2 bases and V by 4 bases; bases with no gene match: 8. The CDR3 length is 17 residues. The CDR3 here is CATSNPTGAPGANVLTF. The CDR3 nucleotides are TGTGCCACCAGCAATCCTACAGGGGCACCTGGGGCCAACGTCCTGACTTTC.

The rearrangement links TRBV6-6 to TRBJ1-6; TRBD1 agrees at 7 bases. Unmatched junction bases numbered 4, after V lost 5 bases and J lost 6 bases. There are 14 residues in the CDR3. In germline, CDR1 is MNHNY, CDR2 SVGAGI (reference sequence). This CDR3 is CASSPGTVNSPLHF. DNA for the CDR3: TGTGCCAGCAGTCCCGGGACAGTTAATTCACCCCTCCACTTT.

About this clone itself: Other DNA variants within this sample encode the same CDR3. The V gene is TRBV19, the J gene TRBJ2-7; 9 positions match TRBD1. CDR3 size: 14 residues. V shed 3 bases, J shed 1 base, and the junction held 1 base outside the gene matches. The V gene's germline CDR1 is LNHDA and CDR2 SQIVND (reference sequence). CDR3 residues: CASSIGTGSYEQYF. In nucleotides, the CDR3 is TGTGCCAGTAGTATTGGGACAGGGTCCTACGAGCAGTACTTC.

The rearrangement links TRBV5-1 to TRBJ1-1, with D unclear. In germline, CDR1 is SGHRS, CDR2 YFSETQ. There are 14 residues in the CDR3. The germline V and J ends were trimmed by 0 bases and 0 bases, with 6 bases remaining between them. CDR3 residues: CASSLEQMNTEAFF. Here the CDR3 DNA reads TGCGCCAGCAGCTTGGAACAGATGAACACTGAAGCTTTCTTT.